Listed below are T cell receptor beta chains from one sample, sequenced in a study of human T cells and chemical hapten exposure. From the 5' RACE reads, TCRdb called clonotypes with MiXCR, one entry per CDR3 protein. Of about 140,000 distinct CDR3 sequences listed, around 4.4% are singletons. These receptors came from a female donor in good health. Both conserved end residues are trimmed from each CDR3. Fields, in order: CDR3 length, V gene, J gene, CDR3 protein.

CDR3 length: 11
V gene: TRBV12-3/TRBV12-4
J gene: TRBJ2-3
CDR3 protein: ASSPDRRGTQY

CDR3 length: 10
V gene: TRBV28
J gene: TRBJ2-7
CDR3 protein: ASSPSVYEQY

CDR3 length: 20
V gene: TRBV5-4
J gene: TRBJ1-3
CDR3 protein: ASSTGQDRNSHLTRSGNTIY

CDR3 length: 19
V gene: TRBV11-1
J gene: TRBJ1-5
CDR3 protein: ASSFCISQLAQGESNQPQH

CDR3 length: 12
V gene: TRBV18
J gene: TRBJ1-1
CDR3 protein: ASSLSGRGTEAF

CDR3 length: 14
V gene: TRBV13
J gene: TRBJ1-1
CDR3 protein: ASRTTQTGGEGEAF

CDR3 length: 12
V gene: TRBV10-2
J gene: TRBJ1-2
CDR3 protein: ASSEWLTNYGYT

CDR3 length: 11
V gene: TRBV6-6
J gene: TRBJ2-7
CDR3 protein: ASSSSNSYEQY

CDR3 length: 14
V gene: TRBV27
J gene: TRBJ2-3
CDR3 protein: ASSPRGLQSTDTQY

CDR3 length: 14
V gene: TRBV4-3
J gene: TRBJ2-1
CDR3 protein: ASSQEGTGGYNEQF

CDR3 length: 11
V gene: TRBV12-3/TRBV12-4
J gene: TRBJ2-5
CDR3 protein: ASSGPIQETQY

CDR3 length: 13
V gene: TRBV2
J gene: TRBJ1-4
CDR3 protein: ASSADRGTNEKLF

CDR3 length: 11
V gene: TRBV19
J gene: TRBJ1-5
CDR3 protein: ASSIDGHQPQH

CDR3 length: 14
V gene: TRBV11-2
J gene: TRBJ2-5
CDR3 protein: ASSVGSGVRQETQY

CDR3 length: 10
V gene: TRBV5-1
J gene: TRBJ2-7
CDR3 protein: ASSSGSDEQY

CDR3 length: 13
V gene: TRBV6-2/TRBV6-3
J gene: TRBJ1-1
CDR3 protein: ASRIIGQSNTEAF

CDR3 length: 13
V gene: TRBV20-1
J gene: TRBJ1-5
CDR3 protein: SARGSAGRDQPQH

CDR3 length: 13
V gene: TRBV10-2
J gene: TRBJ2-2
CDR3 protein: ASRTSGGAGGELF

CDR3 length: 9
V gene: TRBV7-2
J gene: TRBJ2-7
CDR3 protein: ASSPNREQY

CDR3 length: 13
V gene: TRBV12-3/TRBV12-4
J gene: TRBJ2-3
CDR3 protein: ASSPQDLKTDTQY

CDR3 length: 10
V gene: TRBV29-1
J gene: TRBJ2-5
CDR3 protein: SVDRIQETQY

CDR3 length: 11
V gene: TRBV30
J gene: TRBJ1-4
CDR3 protein: AWSQTGGGKLF

CDR3 length: 14
V gene: TRBV4-3
J gene: TRBJ1-4
CDR3 protein: ASSQEELSQGEKLF

CDR3 length: 12
V gene: TRBV19
J gene: TRBJ2-5
CDR3 protein: ASSLRGNQETQY

CDR3 length: 14
V gene: TRBV5-4
J gene: TRBJ2-7
CDR3 protein: ASSLERGGLSYEQY

CDR3 length: 11
V gene: TRBV27
J gene: TRBJ1-5
CDR3 protein: ASSSTVNQPQH

CDR3 length: 13
V gene: TRBV5-6
J gene: TRBJ2-7
CDR3 protein: ASSSLPAGTYEQY

CDR3 length: 14
V gene: TRBV7-6
J gene: TRBJ1-4
CDR3 protein: ASSLVGGGREEKLF

CDR3 length: 10
V gene: TRBV29-1
J gene: TRBJ2-1
CDR3 protein: SVGQIYNEQF

CDR3 length: 14
V gene: TRBV27
J gene: TRBJ1-2
CDR3 protein: ASSLSAGARNYGYT

CDR3 length: 13
V gene: TRBV6-2/TRBV6-3
J gene: TRBJ2-7
CDR3 protein: ASSSPGPNSYEQY

CDR3 length: 14
V gene: TRBV4-2
J gene: TRBJ2-2
CDR3 protein: ASSQELAVDTGELF

CDR3 length: 12
V gene: TRBV11-3
J gene: TRBJ2-2
CDR3 protein: ASQPGQFSGELF

CDR3 length: 9
V gene: TRBV7-9
J gene: TRBJ1-2
CDR3 protein: ASSLSGGYT

CDR3 length: 11
V gene: TRBV2
J gene: TRBJ1-2
CDR3 protein: ASSPDGPYGYT

CDR3 length: 12
V gene: TRBV5-4
J gene: TRBJ1-6
CDR3 protein: ASSSQGDSSPLH

CDR3 length: 14
V gene: TRBV18
J gene: TRBJ1-2
CDR3 protein: ASSLSSGGANYGYT

CDR3 length: 12
V gene: TRBV29-1
J gene: TRBJ1-1
CDR3 protein: SAETGPSNTEAF

CDR3 length: 12
V gene: TRBV29-1
J gene: TRBJ2-7
CDR3 protein: SVEVRGPREEQY

CDR3 length: 10
V gene: TRBV29-1
J gene: TRBJ1-1
CDR3 protein: SVDRGVQEAF

CDR3 length: 14
V gene: TRBV11-2
J gene: TRBJ2-3
CDR3 protein: ASSSVAGGGTDTQY

CDR3 length: 12
V gene: TRBV12-3/TRBV12-4
J gene: TRBJ2-7
CDR3 protein: ASSTRAGLYEQY